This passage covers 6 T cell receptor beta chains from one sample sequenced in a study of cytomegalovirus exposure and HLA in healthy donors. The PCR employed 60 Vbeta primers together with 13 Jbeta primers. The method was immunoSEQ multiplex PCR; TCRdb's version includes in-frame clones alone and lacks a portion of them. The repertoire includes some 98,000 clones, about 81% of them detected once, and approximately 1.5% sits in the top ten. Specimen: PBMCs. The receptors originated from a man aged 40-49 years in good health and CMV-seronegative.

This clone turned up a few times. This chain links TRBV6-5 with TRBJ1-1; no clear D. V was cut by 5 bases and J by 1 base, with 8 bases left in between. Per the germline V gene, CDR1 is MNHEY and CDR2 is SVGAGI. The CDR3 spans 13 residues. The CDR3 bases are TGTGCCAGCAGTCCAAATTGGAACACTGAAGCTTTCTTT. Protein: CASSPNWNTEAFF.

The chain's CDR3 is CASSLQGLLEQYF. The CDR3, as DNA: TGCGCCAGCAGCTTGCAGGGACTATTAGAGCAGTACTTC. This sequence joins TRBV5-1 and TRBJ2-7; 7 positions match TRBD2. The CDR3 consists of 13 residues. CDR1 and CDR2 from the germline V gene are SGHRS and YFSETQ. V lost 1 base and J lost 7; bases outside the gene matches: 5.

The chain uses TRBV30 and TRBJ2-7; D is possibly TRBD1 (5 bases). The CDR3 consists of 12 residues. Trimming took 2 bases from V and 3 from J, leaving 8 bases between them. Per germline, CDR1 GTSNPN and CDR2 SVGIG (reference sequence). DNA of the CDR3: TGTGCCTGGAGTAAGGGGTACTACGAGCAGTACTTC. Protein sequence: CAWSKGYYEQYF. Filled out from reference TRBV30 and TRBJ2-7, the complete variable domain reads SQTIHQWPATLVQPVGSPLSLECTVEGTSNPNLYWYRQAAGRGLQLLFYSVGIGQISSEVPQNLSASRPQDRQFILSSKKLLLSDSGFYLCAWSKGYYEQYFGPGTRLTVT.

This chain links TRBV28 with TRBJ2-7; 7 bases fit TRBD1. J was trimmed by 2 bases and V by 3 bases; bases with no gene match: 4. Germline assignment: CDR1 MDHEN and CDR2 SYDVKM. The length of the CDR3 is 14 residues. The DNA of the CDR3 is TGTGCCAGCAGTTTCTGGCAGGGGGCCTACGAGCAGTACTTC. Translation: CASSFWQGAYEQYF.

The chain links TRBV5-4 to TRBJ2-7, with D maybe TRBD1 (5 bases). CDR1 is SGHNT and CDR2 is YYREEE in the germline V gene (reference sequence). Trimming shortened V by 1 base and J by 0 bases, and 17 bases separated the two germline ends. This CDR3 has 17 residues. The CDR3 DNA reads TGTGCCAGCAGCTTGCCGGGTGGGGCTATGGTCTCCTACGAGCAGTACTTC. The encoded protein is CASSLPGGAMVSYEQYF. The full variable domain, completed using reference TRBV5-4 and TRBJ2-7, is ETGVTQSPTHLIKTRGQQVTLRCSSQSGHNTVSWYQQALGQGPQFIFQYYREEENGRGNFPPRFSGLQFPNYSSELNVNALELDDSALYLCASSLPGGAMVSYEQYFGPGTRLTVT.

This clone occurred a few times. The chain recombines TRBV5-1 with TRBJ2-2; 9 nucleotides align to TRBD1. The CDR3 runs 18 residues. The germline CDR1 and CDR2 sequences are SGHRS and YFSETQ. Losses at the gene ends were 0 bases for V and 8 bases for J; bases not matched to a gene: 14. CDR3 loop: CASSLGYADRGMSGELFF. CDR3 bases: TGCGCCAGCAGCTTGGGGTACGCGGACAGGGGCATGTCGGGGGAGCTGTTTTTT.